One and the same sample provided the 20 T cell receptor beta chains below, sequenced in a study of blood T cell repertoires in COVID-19. Using immunoSEQ multiplex PCR, the repertoire was profiled, and TCRdb retains in-frame clones only, with some absent. The sample carries around 400,000 clones, roughly 84% recorded once. The sample comprised PBMCs or T cells enriched from blood (not recorded which). These TCRs come from a woman aged 18-30 years who had been exposed to COVID-19.

This chain uses TRBV7-6 with TRBJ1-6; 10 nucleotides match TRBD1. The ends lost 5 bases at V and 7 bases at J; junction bases unmatched: 8. The CDR3 consists of 16 residues. CDR1 and CDR2 (germline): SGHVS, FNYEAQ. In DNA, the CDR3 is TGTGCCAGCAGCCGACAGGGGGCCGGGGGGAATTCACCCCTCCACTTT. Translated, it gives CASSRQGAGGNSPLHF.

V is TRBV10-1 and J is TRBJ2-1; 7 bases line up with TRBD2. CDR1 WNHNN and CDR2 SYGVQD come from the germline V gene (reference sequence). CDR3 length equals 15 residues. V was pared by 8 bases and J by 4 bases, with 11 bases of the junction left unmatched. DNA for the CDR3: TGCGCCAGCTCTGAGGTAGCGGGTTATTACAATGAGCAGTTCTTC. It yields the protein CASSEVAGYYNEQFF.

This chain uses TRBV11-2 with TRBJ2-7; TRBD1 agrees at 12 bases. Germline CDR1 and CDR2: SGHAT and FQNNGV. V gave up 4 bases and J gave up 5 bases; unmatched junction bases: 3. CDR3 length: 14 amino acids. CDR3 protein: CASSSGTGGDEQYF. The CDR3 DNA sequence: TGTGCCAGCAGCTCCGGGACAGGGGGCGACGAGCAGTACTTC. Variable domain in full (rest from reference TRBV11-2 and TRBJ2-7): EAGVAQSPRYKIIEKRQSVAFWCNPISGHATLYWYQQILGQGPKLLIQFQNNGVVDDSQLPKDRFSAERLKGVDSTLKIQPAKLEDSAVYLCASSSGTGGDEQYFGPGTRLTVT.

The chain couples TRBV5-4 to TRBJ2-1; perhaps TRBD1 as D (6 bases). CDR3 length equals 14 residues. Trimming cost V 0 bases and J 6 bases, with 10 bases left between them. Germline V gene sequence: CDR1 SGHNT, CDR2 YYREEE (reference sequence). The CDR3 DNA reads as TGTGCCAGCAGCTTGGGTCGACAGGCCAATGAGCAGTTCTTC. The encoded protein is CASSLGRQANEQFF.

The chain joins TRBV11-2 to TRBJ2-1; TRBD2 aligns across 9 bases. This CDR3 has 14 amino acids. CDR1 is SGHAT, CDR2 FQNNGV, per germline. V trimming: 5 bases; J trimming: 8 bases; junction bases outside the gene matches: 7. The CDR3 sequence: CASSKGTSSDEQFF. DNA of the CDR3: TGTGCCAGCAGCAAAGGGACTAGCAGCGATGAGCAGTTCTTC.

J is TRBJ2-1 and V is TRBV7-8, with 7 bases matching TRBD1. The CDR3 consists of 15 residues. V shed 1 base, J shed 5 bases, and the junction held 5 bases outside the gene matches. The germline gives CDR1 SGHVS, CDR2 FQNEAQ. For the CDR3, the DNA is TGTGCCAGCAGCTTAGTGGGGACAGTGAACAATGAGCAGTTCTTC. Its translation: CASSLVGTVNNEQFF.

The J gene is TRBJ1-3, the V gene TRBV7-2; D is perhaps TRBD1 (5 bases). There are 14 residues in the CDR3. V lost 4 bases and J 2 bases, leaving 9 bases between the germline ends. Germline CDR1 reads SGHTA; CDR2 reads FQGNSA. In DNA form, the CDR3 reads TGTGCCAGCAGCTCTCAGGGTCCTGGAAACACCATATATTTT. This codes for CASSSQGPGNTIYF.

The chain links TRBV4-2 to TRBJ2-7; 8 bases agree with TRBD2. This CDR3 region has 15 residues. Germline V gives CDR1 LGHNA, CDR2 YNFKEQ. J was trimmed by 2 bases and V by 0 bases; bases with no gene match: 3. DNA for the CDR3: TGTGCCAGCAGCCAAGACCCCGGGGGGGCCTACGAGCAGTACTTC. This gives the protein CASSQDPGGAYEQYF.

This clone was counted a single time. CDR3 region: CASTPSEQGGQHF. The CDR3 region has the DNA TGTGCCAGCACCCCTTCGGAGCAGGGAGGCCAGCATTTT. The chain has TRBV12-3 or TRBV12-4 and TRBJ1-5, with D perhaps TRBD1 (5 bases). The CDR3 covers 13 residues. Trimming cost V 7 bases and J 12 bases, with 19 bases left between them.

Details on this clone: This sample also contains other DNA sequences that code for the same CDR3. The V and J genes are TRBV2 and TRBJ1-1; no clear D gene. Trimming removed 4 bases at V and 0 bases at J, with 6 bases between. In germline, CDR1 is SNHLY, CDR2 FYNNEI. The CDR3 has 13 residues. CDR3 bases: TGTGCCAGCAGTGGGCAATTGAACACTGAAGCTTTCTTT. This encodes CASSGQLNTEAFF.

The chain combines TRBV28 with TRBJ2-3; the D gene is possibly TRBD1 (5 bases). The CDR3 runs to 16 residues. Between the trimmed V and J ends, which lost 6 bases and 2 bases, there was a span of 18 bases. CDR1 MDHEN and CDR2 SYDVKM come from the germline V gene. The CDR3 here is CASSLPYRLATDTQYF. The CDR3 DNA reads as TGTGCCAGCAGCCTCCCTTACAGGCTTGCCACAGATACGCAGTATTTT.

The sample holds one count of this clone. The J gene is TRBJ2-7, the V gene TRBV29-1, with 11 bases identical to TRBD2. The CDR3 contains 13 residues. CDR1 is SQVTM, CDR2 ANQGSEA, per germline. The junction had 4 bases not matched to a gene; V was cut back by 4 bases and J by 5 bases. CDR3 sequence: CSVVQLAGDEQYF. CDR3 DNA: TGCAGCGTTGTGCAACTAGCGGGAGACGAGCAGTACTTC.

This clone has just one count. The gene calls are TRBV18 and TRBJ2-3; D possibly corresponds to TRBD1 (6 bases). V dropped 5 bases and J dropped 0 bases, with 15 bases sitting between them. Germline CDR1 KGHSH, CDR2 LQKENI. The CDR3 consists of 16 residues. As DNA, the CDR3 is TGTGCCAGCTCAGCTATACAGGGCTCTAGCACAGATACGCAGTATTTT. Its protein is CASSAIQGSSTDTQYF.

This clone has just one count. The rearrangement links TRBV19 to TRBJ2-5; 8 nucleotides agree with TRBD2. Trimming at V came to 3 bases and at J to 3 bases, leaving 6 bases not matched to a gene. The CDR3 runs to 15 residues. CDR1 is LNHDA and CDR2 is SQIVND in the germline V gene (reference sequence). CDR3 protein: CASSMLGLAEETQYF. For the CDR3, the DNA is TGTGCCAGTAGTATGTTAGGACTAGCTGAAGAGACCCAGTACTTC.

This chain connects TRBV19 to TRBJ1-1; 8 bases line up with TRBD1. This CDR3 spans 14 amino acids. Per germline, CDR1 LNHDA and CDR2 SQIVND (reference sequence). V dropped 6 bases and J dropped 1; count of bases not matched to a gene: 4. The CDR3 nucleotides are TGTGCCAGTAGAAATGACAGGGGGAACACTGAAGCTTTCTTT. Translated: CASRNDRGNTEAFF.

The rearrangement uses TRBV9 and TRBJ1-6; no definite D call. The CDR3 length is 13 residues. Germline-derived CDR1 and CDR2 are SGDLS and YYNGEE. With 4 bases removed from V and 10 bases from J, the gap between germline ends came to 12 bases. DNA for the CDR3: TGTGCCAGCAGCCCCCAGTTGGCCTCACCCCTCCACTTT. It encodes CASSPQLASPLHF.

The CDR3 sequence is CATSGQGPGELFF. The CDR3 DNA is TGTGCCACCAGCGGACAGGGTCCCGGGGAGCTGTTTTTT. V gene TRBV15 combines with J gene TRBJ2-2, with 8 bases matching TRBD1. Germline lookup yields CDR1 LNHNV and CDR2 YYDKDF (reference sequence). After removal of 5 bases from V and 6 bases from J, the junction contained 2 bases not matched to a gene. This CDR3 region has 13 residues. The complete variable domain, with remaining parts taken from reference TRBV15 and TRBJ2-2, reads DAMVIQNPRYQVTQFGKPVTLSCSQTLNHNVMYWYQQKSSQAPKLLFHYYDKDFNNEADTPDNFQSRRPNTSFCFLDIRSPGLGDTAMYLCATSGQGPGELFFGEGSRLTVL.

The chain has TRBV28 and TRBJ1-3; a weak D match, TRBD1 (6 bases). Trimming cost V 7 bases and J 3 bases, with 16 bases left between them. This CDR3 region has 15 residues. Germline CDR1 is MDHEN and CDR2 is SYDVKM. CDR3 amino acids: CASTPHRAGGNTIYF. The CDR3 bases are TGTGCCAGCACTCCTCACAGGGCAGGTGGAAACACCATATATTTT.

The chain combines TRBV9 with TRBJ2-2, with D perhaps matching TRBD1 (6 bases). The germline V gene encodes CDR1 SGDLS and CDR2 YYNGEE. V was trimmed by 2 bases and J by 3 bases, leaving 11 bases between them. CDR3 length equals 15 residues. The CDR3 DNA reads as TGTGCCAGCAGCGTCCAGGGGCTGGACACCGGGGAGCTGTTTTTT. Its translation is CASSVQGLDTGELFF.

In this sample, this clone turned up once. V is TRBV27 and J is TRBJ2-3, with 9 bases lining up with TRBD2. CDR3 length: 15 residues. Germline V gene data show CDR1 as MNHEY and CDR2 as SMNVEV (reference sequence). The trim removed 2 bases at V and 4 bases at J, leaving 4 bases unmatched. In nucleotides, the CDR3 is TGTGCCAGCAGTTTACTGACTAGCGGTCCAGATACGCAGTATTTT. It specifies CASSLLTSGPDTQYF.